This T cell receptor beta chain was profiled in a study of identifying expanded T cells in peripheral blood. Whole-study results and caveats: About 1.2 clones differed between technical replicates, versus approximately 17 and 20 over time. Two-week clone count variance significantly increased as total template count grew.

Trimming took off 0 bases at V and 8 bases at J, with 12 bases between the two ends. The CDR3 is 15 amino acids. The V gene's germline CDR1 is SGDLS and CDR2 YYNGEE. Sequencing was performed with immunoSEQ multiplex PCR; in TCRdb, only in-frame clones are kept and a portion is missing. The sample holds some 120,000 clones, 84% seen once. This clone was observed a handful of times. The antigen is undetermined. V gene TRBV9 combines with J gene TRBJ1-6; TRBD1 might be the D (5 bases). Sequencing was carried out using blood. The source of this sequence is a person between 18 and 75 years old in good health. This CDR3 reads CASSVGQGGDSPLHF. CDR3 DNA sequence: TGTGCCAGCAGCGTAGGTCAGGGAGGGGATTCACCCCTCCACTTT.